This T cell receptor beta chain was obtained from a study of blood T cell repertoires in COVID-19 (dated by TCRdb to 2018 to 2021). Background for the entire study: Samples covering the acute and convalescent phases of COVID-19 were provided by collaborators in the United States, Italy and Spain. The samples were drawn from the first 160 participants of the ongoing ImmuneRACE study and from 1,254 subjects provided by 6 global collaborators. The dataset comprised deeply sampled blood TCRbeta repertoires from subjects exposed to, actively infected with, or recovered from COVID-19. Where HLA class I and class II types were available, the types were taken from metadata supplied by the sample provider, not from assay-based typing. The repertoires were released in a freely available public database meant as a resource for research on the immune response to SARS-CoV-2. The sample metadata nearly always contained a de-identified subject ID, COVID-19 status, age in years and sex. The prospective study material was composed of cDNA or gDNA derived from T cells, B-cell-depleted T cells, or PBMCs. Summary of the overall study and its limitations: How much clinical and demographic metadata was included differed by source and by participant, and the metadata was provided uncurated.

A note on this clone: Its antigen remains undetermined. It has no much larger one-base neighbor in the sample; base qualities were not kept.

Whole blood was collected in K2EDTA tubes by collaborating institutions according to the institutions' own protocols. Collaborator samples were shipped for TCRbeta analysis as frozen whole blood, isolated PBMCs, or DNA extracted from either sample type. The immunoSEQ Assay, a bias-controlled multiplex PCR, was used to amplify TCRbeta CDR3 regions from genomic DNA. The authors processed their data as follows. Within the assay, amplification of reference gene primers was used to estimate how many nucleated cells each sample contained. To quantify the absolute abundance of each unique TCRbeta CDR3 rearrangement, sequence reads were collapsed and filtered. Productive Simpson clonality was computed per sample as the square root of Simpson's diversity index over productive rearrangements. In its TCRdb copy, this immuneACCESS table keeps in-frame sequences only and misses some clones. Where compared with another copy, unresolved V genes explain less than half of these, and the others have no known cause. The DNA was the basis for D and trimming; V, J and clone size are from that table. This sample lists about 210,000 clones; approximately 84% were detected once. The ten largest account for roughly 7.6% of the sample.

The germline V gene provides CDR1 SGHDT and CDR2 YYEEEE. Trimming at the junction amounts to 1 base on V and 1 base on J, and the germline ends lie 17 bases apart. The CDR3 covers 17 residues, taking in both the cysteine and the phenylalanine. Only CDR3 DNA is held: 51 bases, read in frame from base 1. Recombination joined TRBV5-6 with TRBJ1-1; TRBD1 is a weak D gene call, 6 bases matching. Sequenced material: peripheral blood. The receptor was derived from a woman aged 50 to 60 with active or convalescent COVID-19. The sequenced DNA is TGTGCCAGCAGCTTGCAGTGGACCAAGGGACAGAACACTGAAGCTTTCTTT. This is translated as CASSLQWTKGQNTEAFF. With all but the CDR3 taken from the reference TRBV5-6 and TRBJ1-1 genes, the full variable domain is: DAGVTQSPTHLIKTRGQQVTLRCSPKSGHDTVSWYQQALGQGPQFIFQYYEEEERQRGNFPDRFSGHQFPNYSSELNVNALLLGDSALYLCASSLQWTKGQNTEAFFGQGTRLTVV.